What follows are 32 T cell receptor beta chains derived from one specimen sequenced in a study of shared clonotypes between healthy human individuals. Clones were read by immunoSEQ multiplex PCR, and TCRdb kept only the in-frame ones, dropping some. The sample has about 2.3 million clones, more than 80% seen once. The specimen sequenced was naive CD4+ T cells from PBMCs. Indicated subset: CD45RA+ positively selected. These receptors were collected from a man younger than 30 in good health. Some clones in this sample may be carry-over from other donors' samples.

As concerns this clone: Other DNA sequences in this specimen translate into the identical CDR3. This sequence joins TRBV2 and TRBJ2-5; D is ambiguous. V was pared by 4 bases and J by 5 bases, with 5 bases between. The CDR3 contains 11 residues. CDR1 SNHLY and CDR2 FYNNEI come from the germline V gene. The DNA of the CDR3 is TGTGCCAGCAGTGTTAAGGAGACCCAGTACTTC. Amino acid sequence: CASSVKETQYF. The full variable domain, in which reference TRBV2 and TRBJ2-5 provide the parts outside the CDR3, is EPEVTQTPSHQVTQMGQEVILRCVPISNHLYFYWYRQILGQKVEFLVSFYNNEISEKSEIFDDQFSVERPDGSNFTLKIRSTKLEDSAMYFCASSVKETQYFGPGTRLLVL.

This clone was observed once. V gene TRBV19 combines with J gene TRBJ1-1, with D possibly being TRBD1 (5 bases). This CDR3 contains 18 residues. Deletions cut 1 base from V and 0 bases from J, with 18 bases between. The germline CDR1 and CDR2 sequences are LNHDA and SQIVND (reference sequence). CDR3: CASSIVSSGTGMNTEAFF. The CDR3 DNA reads as TGTGCCAGTAGTATAGTCAGTTCAGGGACGGGAATGAACACTGAAGCTTTCTTT.

V usage is TRBV25-1 and J usage is TRBJ2-3; D is unresolved. CDR3 length: 13 amino acids. Trimming shortened V by 5 bases and J by 1 base, and 7 bases separated the two germline ends. The germline V gene encodes CDR1 MGHDK and CDR2 SYGVNS. The CDR3 reads CASSLYGTDTQYF. DNA for the CDR3: TGTGCCAGCAGTTTGTACGGCACAGATACGCAGTATTTT. Full variable domain (remainder filled in from reference TRBV25-1 and TRBJ2-3): EADIYQTPRYLVIGTGKKITLECSQTMGHDKMYWYQQDPGMELHLIHYSYGVNSTEKGDLSSESTVSRIRTEHFPLTLESARPSHTSQYLCASSLYGTDTQYFGPGTRLTVL.

The V gene is TRBV5-4, the J gene TRBJ2-2; TRBD2 agrees at 13 bases. Germline V gene data show CDR1 as SGHNT and CDR2 as YYREEE (reference sequence). The CDR3 runs to 17 residues. V trimming: 0 bases; J trimming: 5 bases; junction bases outside the gene matches: 4. The DNA of the CDR3 is TGTGCCAGCAGCTTGGTGACTAGCGGGAGGCGGACCGGGGAGCTGTTTTTT. It yields the protein CASSLVTSGRRTGELFF.

The rearrangement joins TRBV2 to TRBJ1-2; D gene uncertain. The V gene lost 6 bases and the J gene lost 4 bases, with 9 bases spanning the gap. CDR3 length: 12 amino acids. Germline V gene lookup returns CDR1 SNHLY and CDR2 FYNNEI. Written as DNA, the CDR3 is TGTGCCAGCAGGGACTCCTCCTATGGCTACACCTTC. Residues: CASRDSSYGYTF.

This clone was detected only once. The rearrangement joins TRBV5-1 to TRBJ1-2; no definite D call. V lost 6 bases and J 7 bases, leaving 22 bases between the germline ends. This CDR3 contains 15 residues. Germline V gives CDR1 SGHRS, CDR2 YFSETQ. CDR3 coding DNA: TGCGCCAGCACCCCAGATCTCGGCATGGGCCTTGGCTACACCTTC. Amino acid sequence: CASTPDLGMGLGYTF. The whole variable domain, filled in from reference TRBV5-1 and TRBJ1-2, reads KAGVTQTPRYLIKTRGQQVTLSCSPISGHRSVSWYQQTPGQGLQFLFEYFSETQRNKGNFPGRFSGRQFSNSRSEMNVSTLELGDSALYLCASTPDLGMGLGYTFGSGTRLTVV.

The V gene is TRBV6-6, the J gene TRBJ2-6, with D possibly matching TRBD1 (5 bases). This CDR3 has 16 residues. CDR1 is MNHNY, CDR2 SVGAGI, per germline (reference sequence). V was pared by 6 bases and J by 0 bases, with 12 bases between. The CDR3 loop reads CASRRRRDSGANVLTF. CDR3 in DNA: TGTGCCAGCAGGAGGCGCAGGGACTCTGGGGCCAACGTCCTGACTTTC.

To note about this clone: The same CDR3 is also encoded by other DNA sequences in this sample. The V call is TRBV28, the J call TRBJ1-1; D uncertain. CDR1 and CDR2 from the germline V gene are MDHEN and SYDVKM. The length of the CDR3 is 14 residues. V was pared by 2 bases and J by 3 bases, with 10 bases between. Here the CDR3 reads CASSLPGVDTEAFF. As DNA, the CDR3 is TGTGCCAGCAGTTTACCCGGGGTCGACACTGAAGCTTTCTTT.

The chain has TRBV9 and TRBJ2-2, with D tentatively TRBD2 (7 bases). The CDR3 is 15 residues long. V was shortened by 0 bases and J by 3 bases, with 9 bases between the two germline ends. From germline, CDR1 is SGDLS and CDR2 YYNGEE. This chain's CDR3 is CASSVVGGHTGELFF. The CDR3 DNA is TGTGCCAGCAGCGTAGTCGGGGGGCACACCGGGGAGCTGTTTTTT.

This rearrangement joins TRBV18 to TRBJ1-1; no reliable D call. This CDR3 region has 15 residues. V gave up 1 base and J gave up 0 bases, with 9 bases separating them. Germline CDR1 and CDR2: KGHSH and LQKENI. CDR3 sequence reads: CASSPLPSLNTEAFF. CDR3 nucleotides: TGTGCCAGCTCACCACTCCCATCATTGAACACTGAAGCTTTCTTT. The variable domain in full, completed from reference TRBV18 and TRBJ1-1, reads NAGVMQNPRHLVRRRGQEARLRCSPMKGHSHVYWYRQLPEEGLKFMVYLQKENIIDESGMPKERFSAEFPKEGPSILRIQQVVRGDSAAYFCASSPLPSLNTEAFFGQGTRLTVV.

The chain is built from TRBV4-3 and TRBJ2-5; 7 bases map to TRBD1. The V gene end was trimmed by 0 bases and the J gene end by 1 base; junction bases not matched to a gene: 5. This CDR3 comprises 16 residues. Germline V gene sequence: CDR1 LGHNA, CDR2 YSLEER. CDR3 in DNA: TGCGCCAGCAGCCAAGAGGTTGGGACAGCCCAAGAGACCCAGTACTTC. This codes for CASSQEVGTAQETQYF.

This clone showed up just a few times. Other DNA sequences of this sample code for an identical CDR3. The gene calls are TRBV5-1 and TRBJ2-1; 13 positions match TRBD2. CDR1 and CDR2 from the germline V gene are SGHRS and YFSETQ. Trimming took 4 bases from V and 5 from J; bases not matched to a gene: 3. CDR3 size: 15 residues. The CDR3 DNA sequence: TGCGCCAGCAGCCCGGGGACTAGCGGGAACAATGAGCAGTTCTTC. Amino acid sequence: CASSPGTSGNNEQFF.

The chain couples TRBV13 to TRBJ1-4; D possibly corresponds to TRBD1 (6 bases). V shed 5 bases and J shed 5 bases, with 15 bases lying between them. This CDR3 spans 15 amino acids. Germline V gene sequence: CDR1 PRHDT, CDR2 FYEKMQ (reference sequence). This chain's CDR3 is CASSGARGPNEKLFF. In DNA form, the CDR3 reads TGTGCCAGCAGCGGGGCCCGGGGGCCCAATGAAAAACTGTTTTTT.

The chain has TRBV28 and TRBJ2-7; D tentatively fits TRBD1 or TRBD2 (5 bases each). The CDR3 spans 15 residues. Germline assignment: CDR1 MDHEN and CDR2 SYDVKM. V was trimmed by 2 bases and J by 2 bases, leaving 13 bases between them. In nucleotides, the CDR3 is TGTGCCAGCAGTTTAACCGGGACCGTCACCTACGAGCAGTACTTC. Amino acids: CASSLTGTVTYEQYF.

This clone has only one observation. The V call is TRBV18, the J call TRBJ1-2; 8 bases are shared with TRBD1. The J segment lost 7 bases and the V segment lost 0 bases, leaving 7 bases of the junction unmatched. The CDR3 is made up of 15 amino acids. In germline, CDR1 is KGHSH, CDR2 LQKENI. DNA of the CDR3: TGTGCCAGCTCACCACCGGGACAGGCCCCGAGTGGCTACACCTTC. It specifies CASSPPGQAPSGYTF. The complete variable domain, with remaining parts taken from reference TRBV18 and TRBJ1-2, reads NAGVMQNPRHLVRRRGQEARLRCSPMKGHSHVYWYRQLPEEGLKFMVYLQKENIIDESGMPKERFSAEFPKEGPSILRIQQVVRGDSAAYFCASSPPGQAPSGYTFGSGTRLTVV.

With respect to this clone: One end of the junction varies from germline; a read error may be responsible. The chain links TRBV5-1 to TRBJ2-5; 12 bases fit TRBD2. Germline loops: CDR1 SGHRS, CDR2 YFSETQ. CDR3 size: 16 residues. The CDR3, as DNA: TGCGCCAGCAGCACCGCTCTAGCGGGAGGGGGAGAGGCCCAGTACTTC. Protein product: CASSTALAGGGEAQYF.

The V gene is TRBV29-1, the J gene TRBJ2-2; D gene ambiguous. Germline CDR1 SQVTM, CDR2 ANQGSEA. V shed 5 bases and J shed 4 bases, with 8 bases lying between them. CDR3 size: 12 residues. The CDR3 coding sequence is TGCAGCGTTCCCGGGCCCACCGGGGAGCTGTTTTTT. It translates to CSVPGPTGELFF.

The V and J genes are TRBV27 and TRBJ2-5; perhaps TRBD2 as D (8 bases). In germline, CDR1 is MNHEY, CDR2 SMNVEV (reference sequence). The CDR3 totals 16 residues. Trimming stripped 5 bases from V and 5 bases from J, with 21 bases between. The CDR3 DNA is TGTGCCAGCAGTCCGATGGGAGGGGGCGGGAGGGAGACCCAGTACTTC. Translating it yields CASSPMGGGGRETQYF.

This clone occurred once. The chain combines TRBV5-1 with TRBJ1-4; 7 positions agree with TRBD1. Germline V gene data show CDR1 as SGHRS and CDR2 as YFSETQ. CDR3 length equals 15 residues. V lost 3 bases, J lost 6 bases, and 8 bases stayed unmatched. CDR3 protein: CASSWGTDLDEKLFF. In DNA, the CDR3 is TGCGCCAGCAGCTGGGGGACAGACCTTGATGAAAAACTGTTTTTT.

This clone has just a few counts. This chain links TRBV7-9 with TRBJ1-2; no firm D call. This CDR3 has 12 residues. CDR1 SEHNR and CDR2 FQNEAQ come from the germline V gene (reference sequence). The germline V and J ends were trimmed by 7 bases and 6 bases, with 12 bases remaining between them. In nucleotides, the CDR3 is TGTGCCAGCACCGAAGTCCCGGATGGCTACACCTTC. Translating it yields CASTEVPDGYTF.

For this clone: Other DNA sequences in the sample encode the same CDR3. V usage is TRBV6-1 and J usage is TRBJ2-7; 9 nucleotides align to TRBD2. CDR1 and CDR2 from the germline V gene are MNHNS and SASEGT. J gave up 3 bases and V 3 bases, and 3 bases lay outside the gene matches. This CDR3 is built from 14 residues. The CDR3 bases are TGTGCCAGCAGTGAGACTAGCGGCAGCTACGAGCAGTACTTC. Residues: CASSETSGSYEQYF.

The gene calls are TRBV5-4 and TRBJ2-6, with D perhaps matching TRBD1 or TRBD2 (5 bases each). In germline, CDR1 is SGHNT, CDR2 YYREEE (reference sequence). V gave up 6 bases and J gave up 2 bases, with 15 bases separating them. The CDR3 consists of 16 residues. DNA of the CDR3: TGTGCCAGCACCCCGGGACCGGTGACTGGGGCCAACGTCCTGACTTTC. Translating it yields CASTPGPVTGANVLTF. The full variable domain, rest sourced from reference TRBV5-4 and TRBJ2-6, is ETGVTQSPTHLIKTRGQQVTLRCSSQSGHNTVSWYQQALGQGPQFIFQYYREEENGRGNFPPRFSGLQFPNYSSELNVNALELDDSALYLCASTPGPVTGANVLTFGAGSRLTVL.

The chain uses TRBV7-2 and TRBJ1-2; 7 bases are a match to TRBD1. The J segment lost 7 bases and the V segment lost 1 base, leaving 12 bases of the junction unmatched. The germline gives CDR1 SGHTA, CDR2 FQGNSA. The CDR3 spans 16 residues. In nucleotides, the CDR3 is TGTGCCAGCAGCTTAGATCCCCTTTCAGGGGGGCGTGGCTACACCTTC. It yields the protein CASSLDPLSGGRGYTF.

The genes are TRBV5-4 and TRBJ1-4; TRBD1 matches at 8 bases. Germline V gene data show CDR1 as SGHNT and CDR2 as YYREEE (reference sequence). There are 15 residues in the CDR3. J gave up 6 bases and V 1 base, and 5 bases lay outside the gene matches. For the CDR3, the DNA is TGTGCCAGCAGCTTGCGGACAGGGCATTATGAAAAACTGTTTTTT. This sequence encodes CASSLRTGHYEKLFF.

Worth noting for this clone: Within the sample, other DNA sequences also encode this same CDR3. J is TRBJ1-1 and V is TRBV11-2; D call uncertain. Trimming removed 4 bases at V and 5 bases at J, with 11 bases between. The CDR3 is 13 amino acids. CDR1 is SGHAT, CDR2 FQNNGV, per germline. The CDR3, as DNA: TGTGCCAGCAGCTCGGACGGGCGGACTGAAGCTTTCTTT. Translation: CASSSDGRTEAFF.

This clone was seen just once. The chain links TRBV6-1 to TRBJ2-2, with D possibly being TRBD2 (5 bases). Germline V gene data show CDR1 as MNHNS and CDR2 as SASEGT. The CDR3 is 14 residues long. Trimming took off 3 bases at V and 4 bases at J, with 9 bases between the two ends. The CDR3 nucleotides are TGTGCCAGCAGTGAGGGAGTCAGCACCGGGGAGCTGTTTTTT. The encoded protein is CASSEGVSTGELFF.

The chain uses TRBV18 and TRBJ2-4; 10 bases line up with TRBD1. With V trimmed by 0 bases and J by 8 bases, 4 bases remained unmatched. The CDR3 totals 15 residues. The V gene's germline CDR1 is KGHSH and CDR2 LQKENI. The CDR3: CASSPPGQGFDIQYF. The CDR3 DNA follows: TGTGCCAGCTCACCACCGGGACAGGGGTTCGACATTCAGTACTTC.

Comment on this clone: At the DNA level, this CDR3 is encoded by other sequences in the same sample as well. The chain combines TRBV5-6 with TRBJ2-7; D tentatively fits TRBD1 or TRBD2 (5 bases each). Germline V CDR1 and CDR2: SGHDT, YYEEEE. The ends were cut back, 2 bases at V and 2 bases at J, with 11 bases in the middle. There are 14 residues in the CDR3. The CDR3 loop reads CASSFRDGTYEQYF. The CDR3 DNA sequence: TGTGCCAGCAGCTTCCGGGACGGCACCTACGAGCAGTACTTC.

J is TRBJ2-7 and V is TRBV7-3; D is unresolved. This CDR3 region has 17 residues. V was cut by 4 bases and J by 7 bases, with 26 bases left in between. CDR1 is SGHTA and CDR2 is FQGTGA in the germline V gene. This CDR3 reads CASSSPVIGRTTREQYF. The CDR3 DNA reads TGTGCCAGCAGCTCCCCCGTAATCGGCAGGACCACTCGAGAGCAGTACTTC.

The chain couples TRBV29-1 to TRBJ2-3, with D maybe TRBD2 (7 bases). The CDR3 covers 17 residues. Germline V gene lookup returns CDR1 SQVTM and CDR2 ANQGSEA. The V end was cut by 4 bases, the J end by 5 bases, with 25 bases between. The CDR3 region has the DNA TGCAGCGTTGGGAAAGGGCAACGGGGGGCTTCCTTAGATACGCAGTATTTT. Translated, it gives CSVGKGQRGASLDTQYF.

The chain couples TRBV28 to TRBJ1-4; D unclear. Trimming left V 6 bases short and J 0 bases short, with 11 bases between. This CDR3 has 15 residues. Germline V lookup: CDR1 MDHEN, CDR2 SYDVKM. The CDR3 DNA reads TGTGCCAGCAGCGCGCAGGTGTCAACTAATGAAAAACTGTTTTTT. Translation gives CASSAQVSTNEKLFF. Filled out from reference TRBV28 and TRBJ1-4, the complete variable domain reads DVKVTQSSRYLVKRTGEKVFLECVQDMDHENMFWYRQDPGLGLRLIYFSYDVKMKEKGDIPEGYSVSREKKERFSLILESASTNQTSMYLCASSAQVSTNEKLFFGSGTQLSVL.

This chain uses TRBV5-4 with TRBJ2-3, with 7 bases aligning to TRBD2. Losses at the gene ends were 2 bases for V and 4 bases for J; bases not matched to a gene: 4. The CDR3 spans 14 residues. Germline lookup yields CDR1 SGHNT and CDR2 YYREEE (reference sequence). The CDR3 loop reads CASSFGGEADTQYF. CDR3 DNA sequence: TGTGCCAGCAGCTTTGGGGGGGAGGCAGATACGCAGTATTTT.